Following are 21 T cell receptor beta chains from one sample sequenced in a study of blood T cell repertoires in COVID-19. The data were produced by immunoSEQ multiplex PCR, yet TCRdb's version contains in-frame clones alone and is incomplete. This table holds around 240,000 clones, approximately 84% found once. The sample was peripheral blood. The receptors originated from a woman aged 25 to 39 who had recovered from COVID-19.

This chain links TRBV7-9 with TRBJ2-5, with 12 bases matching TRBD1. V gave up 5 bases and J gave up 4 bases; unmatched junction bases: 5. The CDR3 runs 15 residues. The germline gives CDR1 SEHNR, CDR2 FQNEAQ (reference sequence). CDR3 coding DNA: TGTGCCAGCAGCCTTTGGGACAGGGGGCGAGAGACCCAGTACTTC. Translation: CASSLWDRGRETQYF.

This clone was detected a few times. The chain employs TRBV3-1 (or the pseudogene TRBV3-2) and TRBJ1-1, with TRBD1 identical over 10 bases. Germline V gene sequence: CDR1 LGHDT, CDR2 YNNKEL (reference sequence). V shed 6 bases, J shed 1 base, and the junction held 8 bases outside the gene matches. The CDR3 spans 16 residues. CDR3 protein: CASSRKTGGRNTEAFF. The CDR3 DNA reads TGTGCCAGCAGTCGCAAGACAGGGGGCCGGAACACTGAAGCTTTCTTT.

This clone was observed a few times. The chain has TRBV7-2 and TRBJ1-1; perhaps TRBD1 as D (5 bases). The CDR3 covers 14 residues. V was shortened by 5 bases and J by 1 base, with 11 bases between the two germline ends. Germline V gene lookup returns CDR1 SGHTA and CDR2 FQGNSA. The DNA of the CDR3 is TGTGCCAGCAGCACAGGACGGCAGAACACTGAAGCTTTCTTT. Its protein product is CASSTGRQNTEAFF.

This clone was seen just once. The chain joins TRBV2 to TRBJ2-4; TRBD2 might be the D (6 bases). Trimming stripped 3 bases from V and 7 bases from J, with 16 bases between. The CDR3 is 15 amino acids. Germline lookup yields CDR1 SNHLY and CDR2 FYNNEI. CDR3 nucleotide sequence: TGTGCCAGCAGTGACTCGGGGGTACGGGGTAACATTCAGTACTTC. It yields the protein CASSDSGVRGNIQYF.

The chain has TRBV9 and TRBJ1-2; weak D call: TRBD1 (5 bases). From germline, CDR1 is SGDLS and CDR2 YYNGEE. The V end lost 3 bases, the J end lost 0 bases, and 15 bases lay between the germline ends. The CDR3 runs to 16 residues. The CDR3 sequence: CASSGGLLLANYGYTF. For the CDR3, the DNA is TGTGCCAGCAGCGGGGGACTCCTGTTAGCTAACTATGGCTACACCTTC.

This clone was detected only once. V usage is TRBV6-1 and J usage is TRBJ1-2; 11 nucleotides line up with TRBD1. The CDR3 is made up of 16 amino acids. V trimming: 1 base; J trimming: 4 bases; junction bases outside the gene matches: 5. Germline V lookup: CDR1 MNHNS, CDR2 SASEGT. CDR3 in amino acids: CASSEGTGGAFYGYTF. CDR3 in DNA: TGTGCCAGCAGTGAAGGGACAGGGGGCGCCTTCTATGGCTACACCTTC.

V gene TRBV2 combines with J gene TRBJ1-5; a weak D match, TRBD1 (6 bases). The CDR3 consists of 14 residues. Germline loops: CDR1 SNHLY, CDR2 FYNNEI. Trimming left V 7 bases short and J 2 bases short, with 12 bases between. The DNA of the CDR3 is TGTGCCAGCATTCCACAGGGTTGCAATCAGCCCCAGCATTTT. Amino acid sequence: CASIPQGCNQPQHF.

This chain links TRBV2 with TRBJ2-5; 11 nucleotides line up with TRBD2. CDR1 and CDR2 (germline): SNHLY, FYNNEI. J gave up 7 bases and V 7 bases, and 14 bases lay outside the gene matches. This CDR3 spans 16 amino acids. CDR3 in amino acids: CASTPRASGGQGTQYF. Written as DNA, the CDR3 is TGTGCCAGCACCCCAAGGGCTAGCGGGGGGCAGGGGACCCAGTACTTC.

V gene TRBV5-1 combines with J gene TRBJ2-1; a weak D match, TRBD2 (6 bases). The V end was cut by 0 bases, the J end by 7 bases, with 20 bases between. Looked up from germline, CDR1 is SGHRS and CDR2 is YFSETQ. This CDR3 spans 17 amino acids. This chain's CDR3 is CASSLVGRGRPWNEQFF. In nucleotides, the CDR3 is TGCGCCAGCAGCTTGGTAGGGCGGGGACGCCCCTGGAATGAGCAGTTCTTC.

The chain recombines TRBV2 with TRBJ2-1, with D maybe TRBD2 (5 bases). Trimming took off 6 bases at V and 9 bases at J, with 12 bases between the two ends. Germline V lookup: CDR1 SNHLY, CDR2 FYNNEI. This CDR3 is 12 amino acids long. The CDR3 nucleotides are TGTGCCAGCAGGGAGGCTTTGGTTGAGCAGTTCTTC. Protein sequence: CASREALVEQFF.

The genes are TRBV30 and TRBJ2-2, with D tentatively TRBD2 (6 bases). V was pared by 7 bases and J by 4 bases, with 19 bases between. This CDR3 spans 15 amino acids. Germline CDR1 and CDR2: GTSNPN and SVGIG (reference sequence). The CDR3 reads CASPGGARGTGELFF. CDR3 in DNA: TGTGCCTCCCCTGGAGGGGCCCGAGGCACCGGGGAGCTGTTTTTT.

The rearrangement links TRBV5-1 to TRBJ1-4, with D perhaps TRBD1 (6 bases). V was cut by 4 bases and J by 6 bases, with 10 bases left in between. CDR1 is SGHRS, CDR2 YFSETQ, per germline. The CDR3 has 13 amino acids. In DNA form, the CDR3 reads TGCGCCAGCAGCGTGACAGGCGATGAAAAACTGTTTTTT. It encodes CASSVTGDEKLFF.

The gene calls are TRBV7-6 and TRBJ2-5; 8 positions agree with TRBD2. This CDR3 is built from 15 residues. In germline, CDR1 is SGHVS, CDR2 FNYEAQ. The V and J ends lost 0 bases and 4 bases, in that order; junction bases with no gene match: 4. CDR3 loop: CASSLALAGRETQYF. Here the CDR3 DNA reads TGTGCCAGCAGCTTAGCTCTAGCGGGTCGAGAGACCCAGTACTTC.

CDR3 in DNA: TGTGCCTGGTCCTGGGACACGGATGAAAAACTGTTTTTT. It codes for CAWSWDTDEKLFF. The chain is built from TRBV30 and TRBJ1-4; weak D call: TRBD1 (6 bases). V lost 5 bases to trimming and J lost 6 bases, with 13 bases between them. Looked up from germline, CDR1 is GTSNPN and CDR2 is SVGIG (reference sequence). This CDR3 contains 13 residues.

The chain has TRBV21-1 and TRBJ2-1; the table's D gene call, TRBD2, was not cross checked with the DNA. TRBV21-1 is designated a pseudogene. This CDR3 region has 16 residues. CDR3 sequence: CASSKGSSGAHNEQFF. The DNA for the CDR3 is TGTGCCAGCAGCAAAGGGTCTAGCGGGGCCCACAATGAGCAGTTCTTC.

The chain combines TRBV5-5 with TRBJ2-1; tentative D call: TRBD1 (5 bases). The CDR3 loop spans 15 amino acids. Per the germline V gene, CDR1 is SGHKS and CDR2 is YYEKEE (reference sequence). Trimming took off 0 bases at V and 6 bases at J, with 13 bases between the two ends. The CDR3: CASSLVQGRINEQFF. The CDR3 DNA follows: TGTGCCAGCAGCTTGGTTCAGGGTCGGATCAATGAGCAGTTCTTC.

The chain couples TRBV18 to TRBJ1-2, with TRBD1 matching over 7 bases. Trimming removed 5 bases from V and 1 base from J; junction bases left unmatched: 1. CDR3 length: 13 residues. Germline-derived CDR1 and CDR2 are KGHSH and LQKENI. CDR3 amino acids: CASSGDSNYGYTF. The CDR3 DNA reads TGTGCCAGCTCAGGGGACAGTAACTATGGCTACACCTTC.

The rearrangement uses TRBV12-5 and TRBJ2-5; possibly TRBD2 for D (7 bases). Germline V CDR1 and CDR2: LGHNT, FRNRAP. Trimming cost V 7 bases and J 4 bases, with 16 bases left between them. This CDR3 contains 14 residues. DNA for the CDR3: TGTGCTAGTGCCCCATCCGGGGGGCTAGAGACCCAGTACTTC. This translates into CASAPSGGLETQYF.

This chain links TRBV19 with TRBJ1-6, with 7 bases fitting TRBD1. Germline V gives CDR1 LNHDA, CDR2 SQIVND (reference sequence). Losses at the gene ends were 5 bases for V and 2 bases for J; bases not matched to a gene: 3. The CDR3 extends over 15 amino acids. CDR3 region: CASSLGTAYNSPLHF. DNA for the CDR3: TGTGCCAGTAGTCTTGGGACAGCCTATAATTCACCCCTCCACTTT.

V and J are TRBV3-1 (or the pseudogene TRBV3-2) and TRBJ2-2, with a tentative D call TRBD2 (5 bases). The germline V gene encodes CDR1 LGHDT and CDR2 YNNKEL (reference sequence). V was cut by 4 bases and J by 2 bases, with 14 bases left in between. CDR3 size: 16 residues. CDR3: CASSPQDWDNTGELFF. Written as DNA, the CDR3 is TGTGCCAGCAGCCCGCAGGACTGGGATAACACCGGGGAGCTGTTTTTT.

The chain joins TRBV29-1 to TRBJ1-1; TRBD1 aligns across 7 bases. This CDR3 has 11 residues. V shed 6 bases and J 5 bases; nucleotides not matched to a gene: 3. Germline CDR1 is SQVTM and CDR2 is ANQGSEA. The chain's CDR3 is CSVLTGTEAFF. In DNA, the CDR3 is TGCAGCGTCTTGACAGGGACTGAAGCTTTCTTT.